One sample yielded the 23 T cell receptor beta chains listed below, sequenced in a study of shared clonotypes between healthy human individuals. Some clones are missing from TCRdb's copy, which holds only in-frame ones; the method was immunoSEQ multiplex PCR. The top ten clones hold around 12% of a sample with 550,000 to 600,000 clones, around three quarters of them seen once. Sequenced: PBMCs. These receptors were taken from a woman in her thirties or forties in good health. Some clones in this sample may be carry-over from other donors' samples.

This clone turned up a few times. The gene calls are TRBV12-2 and TRBJ1-1. TRBV12-2 is given as a pseudogene. This CDR3 has 14 residues. CDR3 sequence: CASRFGAEGTEALF. The CDR3 nucleotides read TGTGCAAGTCGCTTCGGGGCGGAGGGCACTGAAGCTTTATTT.

This chain links TRBV5-1 with TRBJ1-1, with D tentatively TRBD1 (5 bases). The CDR3 consists of 17 residues. Germline V CDR1 and CDR2: SGHRS, YFSETQ. V lost 1 base and J 0 bases, leaving 16 bases between the germline ends. CDR3 sequence reads: CASSLFSVGDMNTEAFF. CDR3 nucleotides: TGCGCCAGCAGCTTGTTTAGTGTAGGGGATATGAACACTGAAGCTTTCTTT.

The chain has TRBV2 and TRBJ1-4; maybe TRBD1 (5 bases). Germline assignment: CDR1 SNHLY and CDR2 FYNNEI. The CDR3 runs to 12 residues. The V gene lost 6 bases and the J gene lost 8 bases, with 10 bases spanning the gap. As DNA, the CDR3 is TGTGCCAGCAGAGGGGCGGACGAAAAACTGTTTTTT. Translating it yields CASRGADEKLFF.

Comment on this clone: One base away lies a much larger clone, so this may be a sequencing read error. The sample holds other DNA sequences that translate to the same CDR3. The chain combines TRBV11-2 with TRBJ1-1, with D possibly TRBD1 on 5 matching bases. CDR1 and CDR2 from the germline V gene are SGHAT and FQNNGV. This CDR3 has 13 amino acids. V lost 3 bases and J lost 1, with 6 bases in between. CDR3 sequence reads: CASSLGPNTEAFF. The CDR3 nucleotides are TGTGCCAGCAGCTTGGGACCGAACACTGAAGCTTTCTTT.

The chain is built from TRBV11-1 and TRBJ2-7; 9 bases fit TRBD1. J was trimmed by 3 bases and V by 3 bases; bases with no gene match: 15. The CDR3 is 18 amino acids. Germline V gene lookup returns CDR1 SGHAT and CDR2 FQDESV (reference sequence). The CDR3 spells CASSFETGPGQGIYEQYF. The CDR3 DNA sequence: TGTGCCAGCAGCTTTGAAACAGGACCGGGACAGGGTATCTACGAGCAGTACTTC.

The chain joins TRBV19 to TRBJ1-3; D is ambiguous. The ends were cut back, 4 bases at V and 2 bases at J, with 3 bases in the middle. The CDR3 has 12 amino acids. Germline CDR1 is LNHDA and CDR2 is SQIVND (reference sequence). This CDR3 is CASSTTGNTIYF. The CDR3 DNA follows: TGTGCCAGTAGTACGACTGGAAACACCATATATTTT.

The chain carries TRBV28 and TRBJ2-7; 10 nucleotides align to TRBD2. The CDR3 is 13 residues long. Germline V gives CDR1 MDHEN, CDR2 SYDVKM. J gave up 4 bases and V 7 bases, and 4 bases lay outside the gene matches. CDR3 nucleotide sequence: TGTGCCAGCATCCTAGCGGGAGAGTACGAGCAGTACTTC. Translating it yields CASILAGEYEQYF.

The rearrangement joins TRBV6-6 to TRBJ2-3; TRBD2 agrees at 13 bases. Germline CDR1 reads MNHNY; CDR2 reads SVGAGI (reference sequence). CDR3 length equals 14 residues. V lost 7 bases and J lost 7; bases outside the gene matches: 5. In nucleotides, the CDR3 is TGTGCCAGCATTCGGGGACTAGCGGGATATACGCAGTATTTT. This sequence encodes CASIRGLAGYTQYF.

This clone was counted once. This chain links TRBV5-6 with TRBJ2-3, with D possibly being TRBD2 (5 bases). Per the germline V gene, CDR1 is SGHDT and CDR2 is YYEEEE. This CDR3 spans 15 amino acids. Trimming removed 4 bases from V and 4 bases from J, with 16 bases in between. DNA for the CDR3: TGTGCCAGCAGCCGGGTTCGGTCCGGGGCAGATACGCAGTATTTT. This codes for CASSRVRSGADTQYF.

This clone showed up just a few times. J is TRBJ1-1 and V is TRBV6-1; D ambiguous. CDR3 length equals 12 residues. V was clipped by 8 bases and J by 5 bases, with 12 bases between them. Per the germline V gene, CDR1 is MNHNS and CDR2 is SASEGT. The chain's CDR3 is CASLLGVTEAFF. The CDR3 nucleotides read TGTGCCAGCCTTCTCGGGGTAACTGAAGCTTTCTTT.

The chain has TRBV6-4 and TRBJ2-1; TRBD2 agrees at 7 bases. Trimming removed 5 bases from V and 0 bases from J; junction bases left unmatched: 4. Germline V gene lookup returns CDR1 MRHNA and CDR2 SNTAGT. The CDR3 sequence is 15 residues long. In nucleotides, the CDR3 is TGTGCCAGCAGTCGAGTAGCGGGCTCCTACAATGAGCAGTTCTTC. It codes for CASSRVAGSYNEQFF.

This chain's CDR3 is CASRSQGARGNQPQHF. For the CDR3, the DNA is TGTGCCAGTAGATCGCAGGGGGCTAGAGGCAATCAGCCCCAGCATTTT. The genes are TRBV19 and TRBJ1-5; 8 bases are shared with TRBD1. CDR1 and CDR2 from the germline V gene are LNHDA and SQIVND (reference sequence). The J segment lost 2 bases and the V segment lost 6 bases, leaving 9 bases of the junction unmatched. The CDR3 has 16 amino acids.

The chain joins TRBV4-2 to TRBJ2-1; 9 nucleotides align to TRBD2. The CDR3 sequence is 16 residues long. The trim removed 1 base at V and 8 bases at J, leaving 9 bases unmatched. CDR1 is LGHNA and CDR2 is YNFKEQ in the germline V gene. The CDR3 DNA sequence: TGTGCCAGCAGCCAAGGGGGGCGGGAGGGCCTCGATGAGCAGTTCTTC. Amino acids: CASSQGGREGLDEQFF.

The V and J genes are TRBV5-1 and TRBJ2-1; 13 nucleotides align to TRBD2. The CDR3 is made up of 16 amino acids. With 2 bases clipped from V and 3 bases from J, the junction kept 2 bases outside the gene matches. Per germline, CDR1 SGHRS and CDR2 YFSETQ. The CDR3 loop is CASSLGLAGDYNEQFF. In DNA, the CDR3 is TGCGCCAGCAGCTTAGGACTAGCGGGAGACTACAATGAGCAGTTCTTC.

This sequence joins TRBV4-1 and TRBJ2-3; D not resolved. Looked up from germline, CDR1 is MGHRA and CDR2 is YSYEKL. The CDR3 is 18 residues long. V was clipped by 2 bases and J by 0 bases, with 18 bases between them. Written as DNA, the CDR3 is TGCGCCAGCAGCCAAAAACACCTCACGGATACTAGCACAGATACGCAGTATTTT. Translation: CASSQKHLTDTSTDTQYF.

This clone was observed a single time. The rearrangement uses TRBV5-1 and TRBJ2-1; maybe TRBD2 (5 bases). CDR1 SGHRS and CDR2 YFSETQ come from the germline V gene. The germline V and J ends were trimmed by 0 bases and 0 bases, with 10 bases remaining between them. CDR3 length: 16 amino acids. The CDR3 reads CASSLVSGYSYNEQFF. The DNA for the CDR3 is TGCGCCAGCAGCTTGGTGTCGGGATACTCCTACAATGAGCAGTTCTTC.

This chain connects TRBV5-1 to TRBJ2-7, with 11 positions matching TRBD1. V lost 5 bases and J lost 0; bases outside the gene matches: 4. In germline, CDR1 is SGHRS, CDR2 YFSETQ. The CDR3 covers 15 residues. In nucleotides, the CDR3 is TGCGCCAGCAGGGGCGGGACAGGGGGCTCCTACGAGCAGTACTTC. It translates to CASRGGTGGSYEQYF.

The chain joins TRBV4-2 to TRBJ1-4, with D perhaps TRBD1 (6 bases). The CDR3 extends over 16 amino acids. Per germline, CDR1 LGHNA and CDR2 YNFKEQ. V dropped 2 bases and J dropped 7 bases, with 17 bases sitting between them. DNA for the CDR3: TGTGCCAGCAGCCAAATTCGTCAGGGAGGGGGTGAAAAACTGTTTTTT. Residues: CASSQIRQGGGEKLFF.

The chain couples TRBV2 to TRBJ2-5, with 10 bases lining up with TRBD2. V lost 4 bases to trimming and J lost 3 bases; unmatched junction nucleotides: 5. The CDR3 is made up of 15 amino acids. CDR1 and CDR2 (germline): SNHLY, FYNNEI. CDR3 region: CASSGTTSGEETQYF. The CDR3, as DNA: TGTGCCAGCAGTGGCACAACTAGCGGGGAAGAGACCCAGTACTTC. Filled out from reference TRBV2 and TRBJ2-5, the complete variable domain reads EPEVTQTPSHQVTQMGQEVILRCVPISNHLYFYWYRQILGQKVEFLVSFYNNEISEKSEIFDDQFSVERPDGSNFTLKIRSTKLEDSAMYFCASSGTTSGEETQYFGPGTRLLVL.

This clone occurred once. The V and J genes are TRBV5-8 and TRBJ2-7; 7 nucleotides match TRBD2. Trimming at V came to 3 bases and at J to 6 bases, leaving 6 bases not matched to a gene. The length of the CDR3 is 13 residues. Germline lookup yields CDR1 SGHTS and CDR2 YDEGEE. CDR3 region: CASSSIPGGEQYF. CDR3 bases: TGTGCCAGCAGCTCTATACCGGGGGGCGAGCAGTACTTC.

This clone has a handful of counts. The chain couples TRBV28 to TRBJ2-7; a possible D gene is TRBD2 (7 bases). The germline gives CDR1 MDHEN, CDR2 SYDVKM. The length of the CDR3 is 16 residues. V lost 8 bases to trimming and J lost 1 base, with 21 bases between them. The CDR3 DNA reads TGTGCCAGCCTCCGAGGAGAGGGGAGGGGGTCCTACGAGCAGTACTTC. Protein sequence: CASLRGEGRGSYEQYF.

Here the CDR3 DNA reads TGTGCCAGCAGCGCTAGGGGACTAGCGGTGAACACCGGGGAGCTGTTTTTT. Residues: CASSARGLAVNTGELFF. J is TRBJ2-2 and V is TRBV9, with TRBD2 identical over 11 bases. The germline V gene encodes CDR1 SGDLS and CDR2 YYNGEE. The length of the CDR3 is 17 residues. Losses at the gene ends were 3 bases for V and 1 base for J; bases not matched to a gene: 5. The full variable domain, in which reference TRBV9 and TRBJ2-2 provide the parts outside the CDR3, is DSGVTQTPKHLITATGQRVTLRCSPRSGDLSVYWYQQSLDQGLQFLIQYYNGEERAKGNILERFSAQQFPDLHSELNLSSLELGDSALYFCASSARGLAVNTGELFFGEGSRLTVL.

The chain recombines TRBV14 with TRBJ2-3; D possibly uses TRBD1 or TRBD2 (5 bases each). The V gene lost 2 bases and the J gene lost 1 base, with 13 bases spanning the gap. In germline, CDR1 is SGHDN, CDR2 FVKESK. CDR3 length equals 16 residues. In DNA, the CDR3 is TGTGCCAGCAGCCAATGGGACGGCGTCGGCACAGATACGCAGTATTTT. Translating gives CASSQWDGVGTDTQYF.